What follows are 23 T cell receptor beta chains derived from one specimen sequenced in a study of shared clonotypes between healthy human individuals. CD8 cells classed as naive were CD45RO-negative and positively selected for CCR7, excluding terminally differentiated effector memory CD45RA+ cells. Generated by immunoSEQ multiplex PCR, the TCRdb table keeps only in-frame clones and is missing some. The sample has about 590,000 clones, less than 97% seen once. Sequenced input: naive CD8+ T cells sorted from blood. Receptors were obtained from a woman younger than 45 in good health.

A note on this clone: A junction end diverges from the germline sequence, so it may reflect a read error. The V call is TRBV28, the J call TRBJ2-1; unclear D gene. The CDR3 has 13 amino acids. Germline CDR1 reads MDHEN; CDR2 reads SYDVKM. Here the CDR3 DNA reads TGTGCCAGCAGTTTAACCTCCGACAATGAGCAGTTCTTC. Translation gives CASSLTSDNEQFF. The whole variable domain, filled in from reference TRBV28 and TRBJ2-1, reads DVKVTQSSRYLVKRTGEKVFLECVQDMDHENMFWYRQDPGLGLRLIYFSYDVKMKEKGDIPEGYSVSREKKERFSLILESASTNQTSMYLCASSLTSDNEQFFGPGTRLTVL.

The rearrangement joins TRBV28 to TRBJ2-5, with 7 bases fitting TRBD1. The last part of the DNA fits TRBJ2-7 better; the J call may be wrong. The germline gives CDR1 MDHEN, CDR2 SYDVKM. CDR3 length equals 14 residues. The CDR3 here is CASSPAGTVYEQYF. The DNA for the CDR3 is TGTGCCAGCAGTCCTGCCGGGACAGTCTACGAGCAGTACTTC.

The rearrangement uses TRBV19 and TRBJ1-1, with a tentative D call TRBD1 (6 bases). V was cut by 7 bases and J by 7 bases, with 10 bases left in between. The CDR3 has 11 residues. The germline V gene has CDR1 LNHDA and CDR2 SQIVND (reference sequence). Here the CDR3 DNA reads TGTGCCAGTAAGGGGGGCAGTGAAGCTTTCTTT. It translates to CASKGGSEAFF.

The rearrangement uses TRBV11-2 and TRBJ2-1; 7 bases map to TRBD1. CDR3 length equals 19 residues. The junction had 17 bases not matched to a gene; V was cut back by 6 bases and J by 0 bases. Germline V gene lookup returns CDR1 SGHAT and CDR2 FQNNGV. CDR3 protein: CASSPAPLGTVSSYNEQFF. CDR3 bases: TGTGCCAGCAGTCCAGCGCCACTCGGGACAGTGAGCTCCTACAATGAGCAGTTCTTC.

The chain combines TRBV28 with TRBJ2-2; 12 bases fit TRBD2. The germline gives CDR1 MDHEN, CDR2 SYDVKM. V gave up 7 bases and J gave up 5 bases; unmatched junction bases: 8. The CDR3 is 16 residues long. The CDR3 reads CASTLELAGGTGELFF. For the CDR3, the DNA is TGTGCCAGCACCTTAGAGCTAGCGGGAGGGACCGGGGAGCTGTTTTTT.

The chain links TRBV7-9 to TRBJ2-7; D possibly matches TRBD1 or TRBD2 (6 bases each). V gave up 0 bases and J gave up 5 bases, with 14 bases separating them. The length of the CDR3 is 15 residues. Germline loops: CDR1 SEHNR, CDR2 FQNEAQ (reference sequence). CDR3 DNA: TGTGCCAGCAGCTTAGCGATGGGGGGCCGGGACGAGCAGTACTTC. Amino acid sequence: CASSLAMGGRDEQYF.

This chain uses TRBV5-4 with TRBJ2-1; 7 nucleotides align to TRBD2. The V gene's germline CDR1 is SGHNT and CDR2 YYREEE (reference sequence). Trimming at V came to 0 bases and at J to 10 bases, leaving 1 base not matched to a gene. The CDR3 contains 12 residues. The CDR3 region has the DNA TGTGCCAGCAGCTTGGGGGGAGGGGAGCAGTTCTTC. Translated, it gives CASSLGGGEQFF.

As regards this clone: The sample has other DNA sequences that encode this CDR3 too. V is TRBV5-4 and J is TRBJ2-7, with D maybe TRBD2 (5 bases). Looked up from germline, CDR1 is SGHNT and CDR2 is YYREEE (reference sequence). V lost 4 bases and J lost 7, with 9 bases in between. CDR3 length: 11 amino acids. The CDR3 DNA reads TGTGCCAGCAGCAGGACTGGGGAGCAGTACTTC. This encodes CASSRTGEQYF. The entire variable domain, with the rest obtained from reference TRBV5-4 and TRBJ2-7, is as follows: ETGVTQSPTHLIKTRGQQVTLRCSSQSGHNTVSWYQQALGQGPQFIFQYYREEENGRGNFPPRFSGLQFPNYSSELNVNALELDDSALYLCASSRTGEQYFGPGTRLTVT.

This clone was seen a single time. The CDR3 nucleotides read TGTGCCAGCATAAGTGAAGAGACCCAGTACTTC. The encoded protein is CASISEETQYF. The chain joins TRBV2 to TRBJ2-5, with D unclear. From germline, CDR1 is SNHLY and CDR2 FYNNEI. This CDR3 contains 11 residues. Between the trimmed V and J ends, which lost 7 bases and 3 bases, there was a span of 6 bases.

The chain uses TRBV2 and TRBJ1-1, with TRBD1 matching 7 bases. Looked up from germline, CDR1 is SNHLY and CDR2 is FYNNEI. The CDR3 is 14 residues long. J lost 5 bases, V lost 6 bases, and 9 bases had no gene match. The CDR3 nucleotides read TGTGCCAGCAGCGGGGGTGGGACAGTGACTGAAGCTTTCTTT. It specifies CASSGGGTVTEAFF.

This chain links TRBV7-6 with TRBJ2-7; tentative D call: TRBD2 (5 bases). Trimming shortened V by 1 base and J by 3 bases, and 10 bases separated the two germline ends. From germline, CDR1 is SGHVS and CDR2 FNYEAQ. The CDR3 loop spans 14 amino acids. In DNA, the CDR3 is TGTGCCAGCAGCTTAGGGACTGGTTTCTACGAGCAGTACTTC. This translates into CASSLGTGFYEQYF.

The J gene is TRBJ2-1, the V gene TRBV27; D uncertain. V dropped 8 bases and J dropped 5 bases, with 19 bases sitting between them. From germline, CDR1 is MNHEY and CDR2 SMNVEV (reference sequence). This CDR3 spans 15 amino acids. CDR3 DNA: TGTGCCAGCGTCCAGTACGGTCGGTTGGACAATGAGCAGTTCTTC. This encodes CASVQYGRLDNEQFF.

The V and J genes are TRBV11-2 and TRBJ2-1; 7 bases match TRBD1. The ends lost 0 bases at V and 0 bases at J; junction bases unmatched: 8. The germline V gene has CDR1 SGHAT and CDR2 FQNNGV. The CDR3 is made up of 18 amino acids. This chain's CDR3 is CASSLDHRRGSSYNEQFF. The CDR3 DNA reads TGTGCCAGCAGCTTAGATCATCGCAGGGGGAGCTCCTACAATGAGCAGTTCTTC.

This clone was seen just once. The V call is TRBV19, the J call TRBJ2-7; 7 bases are shared with TRBD1. V shed 0 bases and J 4 bases; nucleotides not matched to a gene: 6. The CDR3 is made up of 15 amino acids. CDR1 and CDR2 from the germline V gene are LNHDA and SQIVND (reference sequence). CDR3 DNA: TGTGCCAGTAGTATAGATTACAACAGGGGTTACGAGCAGTACTTC. Translated, it gives CASSIDYNRGYEQYF.

This chain connects TRBV28 to TRBJ1-4, with a possible D match to TRBD1 (5 bases). The CDR3 spans 14 residues. Germline CDR1 and CDR2: MDHEN and SYDVKM. Trimming stripped 5 bases from V and 8 bases from J, with 15 bases between. DNA of the CDR3: TGTGCCAGCAGTCAGGACTTTGGGACGGAAAAACTGTTTTTT. It specifies CASSQDFGTEKLFF.

This chain uses TRBV28 with TRBJ1-4; D uncertain. Looked up from germline, CDR1 is MDHEN and CDR2 is SYDVKM. Trimming took 2 bases from V and 2 from J, leaving 6 bases between them. The CDR3 length is 14 residues. CDR3 sequence: CASSLSHTNEKLFF. In DNA, the CDR3 is TGTGCCAGCAGTTTAAGTCACACTAATGAAAAACTGTTTTTT.

The J gene is TRBJ1-6, the V gene TRBV27; D is perhaps TRBD1 (6 bases). CDR3 length: 18 amino acids. Looked up from germline, CDR1 is MNHEY and CDR2 is SMNVEV (reference sequence). Trimming shortened V by 3 bases and J by 5 bases, and 20 bases separated the two germline ends. As DNA, the CDR3 is TGTGCCAGCAGTTTCGCTTCGCAGGGGCCCAGGAATAATTCACCCCTCCACTTT. Its translation is CASSFASQGPRNNSPLHF.

The CDR3 protein is CASSSRLAGGIYEQYF. CDR3 DNA: TGTGCCAGCAGCTCCAGACTAGCGGGAGGTATCTACGAGCAGTACTTC. J is TRBJ2-7 and V is TRBV13, with 13 positions matching TRBD2. CDR3 length: 16 amino acids. Germline assignment: CDR1 PRHDT and CDR2 FYEKMQ (reference sequence). V shed 4 bases and J 3 bases; nucleotides not matched to a gene: 6.

The J gene is TRBJ2-5, the V gene TRBV4-1; TRBD2 agrees at 10 bases. This CDR3 contains 15 residues. CDR1 is MGHRA, CDR2 YSYEKL, per germline. The V and J ends lost 2 bases and 5 bases, in that order; junction bases with no gene match: 5. The CDR3, as DNA: TGCGCCAGCAGCCAAAGACTAGCGGGTGTGGAGACCCAGTACTTC. Its translation: CASSQRLAGVETQYF.

This clone has only one observation. This chain links TRBV2 with TRBJ2-1, with D hard to call. CDR1 is SNHLY and CDR2 is FYNNEI in the germline V gene. With 5 bases removed from V and 0 bases from J, the gap between germline ends came to 8 bases. CDR3 length: 14 amino acids. CDR3 protein: CASSPLSSYNEQFF. CDR3 DNA sequence: TGTGCCAGCAGTCCCCTTAGCTCCTACAATGAGCAGTTCTTC.

The rearrangement links TRBV28 to TRBJ2-3, with 9 bases identical to TRBD2. The CDR3 has 16 residues. Trimming took 5 bases from V and 4 from J; bases not matched to a gene: 10. Germline V lookup: CDR1 MDHEN, CDR2 SYDVKM. CDR3 protein: CASSPGTSTYADTQYF. CDR3 bases: TGTGCCAGCAGTCCCGGGACTAGCACGTACGCAGATACGCAGTATTTT. The complete variable domain, with remaining parts taken from reference TRBV28 and TRBJ2-3, reads DVKVTQSSRYLVKRTGEKVFLECVQDMDHENMFWYRQDPGLGLRLIYFSYDVKMKEKGDIPEGYSVSREKKERFSLILESASTNQTSMYLCASSPGTSTYADTQYFGPGTRLTVL.

The CDR3 sequence: CASSVLDSYGYTF. CDR3 bases: TGTGCCAGCAGCGTTCTTGACAGCTATGGCTACACCTTC. The genes are TRBV9 and TRBJ1-2, with D possibly being TRBD1 (5 bases). The CDR3 length is 13 residues. Trimming removed 2 bases from V and 4 bases from J, with 9 bases in between. Germline values: CDR1 SGDLS, CDR2 YYNGEE.

V gene TRBV7-9 combines with J gene TRBJ2-7; 7 nucleotides match TRBD1. The CDR3 loop spans 14 amino acids. Germline trimming cut 5 bases from V and 2 bases from J; bases unmatched to any gene: 6. CDR1 SEHNR and CDR2 FQNEAQ come from the germline V gene (reference sequence). The CDR3 loop reads CASSPGTVAYEQYF. In nucleotides, the CDR3 is TGTGCCAGCAGCCCCGGGACAGTGGCCTACGAGCAGTACTTC.